This passage covers 26 T cell receptor beta chains from one sample sequenced in a study of T cell responses to AZD1222 COVID-19 vaccine. The method was immunoSEQ multiplex PCR; TCRdb's version includes in-frame clones alone and lacks a portion of them. In the table there are tens of thousands of clones, around three quarters of which are singletons. Sequenced material: peripheral blood, taken on day 0 of AZD1222 vaccination. The receptors come from an adult in good health.

The V and J genes are TRBV4-2 and TRBJ2-7, with TRBD2 as a possible D gene (5 bases). This CDR3 is built from 14 residues. Trimming took off 0 bases at V and 6 bases at J, with 12 bases between the two ends. Germline V CDR1 and CDR2: LGHNA, YNFKEQ. The CDR3 loop is CASSQEGLGVEQYF. The CDR3 DNA sequence: TGTGCCAGCAGCCAAGAAGGACTGGGTGTCGAGCAGTACTTC.

The genes are TRBV10-3 and TRBJ1-1; TRBD1 matches at 7 bases. This CDR3 has 14 residues. Per germline, CDR1 ENHRY and CDR2 SYGVKD. Unmatched junction bases numbered 4, after V lost 5 bases and J lost 1 base. The CDR3, as DNA: TGTGCCATCAGTACAGGGGCCTCGAACACTGAAGCTTTCTTT. Translated: CAISTGASNTEAFF.

The V gene is TRBV18, the J gene TRBJ2-3, with TRBD2 matching over 8 bases. Germline CDR1 reads KGHSH; CDR2 reads LQKENI. There are 15 residues in the CDR3. V shed 3 bases and J 3 bases; nucleotides not matched to a gene: 5. For the CDR3, the DNA is TGTGCCAGCTCACCGGCGGGGGGCGTTACAGATACGCAGTATTTT. Protein sequence: CASSPAGGVTDTQYF. Full variable domain (rest looked up from reference TRBV18 and TRBJ2-3): NAGVMQNPRHLVRRRGQEARLRCSPMKGHSHVYWYRQLPEEGLKFMVYLQKENIIDESGMPKERFSAEFPKEGPSILRIQQVVRGDSAAYFCASSPAGGVTDTQYFGPGTRLTVL.

The chain joins TRBV15 to TRBJ1-2; D might be TRBD1 (5 bases). The CDR3 is 15 residues long. Germline lookup yields CDR1 LNHNV and CDR2 YYDKDF (reference sequence). V was shortened by 0 bases and J by 4 bases, with 12 bases between the two germline ends. In DNA form, the CDR3 reads TGTGCCACCAGCAGAGATCGGGGCAGGAGCTATGGCTACACCTTC. This sequence encodes CATSRDRGRSYGYTF. Supplemented by reference TRBV15 and TRBJ1-2, the full variable domain reads DAMVIQNPRYQVTQFGKPVTLSCSQTLNHNVMYWYQQKSSQAPKLLFHYYDKDFNNEADTPDNFQSRRPNTSFCFLDIRSPGLGDTAMYLCATSRDRGRSYGYTFGSGTRLTVV.

This chain connects TRBV7-9 to TRBJ1-1; D is possibly TRBD1 (5 bases). Germline CDR1 SEHNR, CDR2 FQNEAQ (reference sequence). The CDR3 totals 13 residues. Trimming stripped 3 bases from V and 10 bases from J, with 15 bases between. DNA of the CDR3: TGTGCCAGCAGCTTGGCAGGGACGGCGGGAGCTTTCTTT. Its translation is CASSLAGTAGAFF.

The chain carries TRBV10-3 and TRBJ1-2, with D maybe TRBD1 (5 bases). From germline, CDR1 is ENHRY and CDR2 SYGVKD. The CDR3 contains 16 residues. V was trimmed by 2 bases and J by 4 bases, leaving 17 bases between them. The CDR3 is CAISEGWETAVYGYTF. The CDR3 nucleotides are TGTGCCATCAGTGAGGGATGGGAGACAGCCGTCTATGGCTACACCTTC.

This rearrangement joins TRBV19 to TRBJ1-6, with 9 bases fitting TRBD1. The CDR3 length is 14 residues. Germline values: CDR1 LNHDA, CDR2 SQIVND (reference sequence). The ends lost 7 bases at V and 10 bases at J; junction bases unmatched: 8. The CDR3: CASTPTGTGSPLHF. DNA for the CDR3: TGTGCCAGTACCCCGACAGGGACAGGGTCACCCCTCCACTTT.

This chain connects TRBV12-3 or TRBV12-4 to TRBJ1-2; perhaps TRBD1 as D (5 bases). The CDR3 runs to 12 residues. Trimming took 6 bases from V and 4 from J, leaving 9 bases between them. CDR3 sequence: CASSTGGYGYTF. The CDR3 region has the DNA TGTGCCAGCAGCACCGGGGGCTATGGCTACACCTTC.

The rearrangement links TRBV5-8 to TRBJ1-3; no clear D gene. V lost 1 base and J 2 bases, leaving 10 bases between the germline ends. The germline gives CDR1 SGHTS, CDR2 YDEGEE. This CDR3 region has 15 residues. The chain's CDR3 is CASSLRQAAGNTIYF. Written as DNA, the CDR3 is TGTGCCAGCAGCTTGCGCCAAGCGGCTGGAAACACCATATATTTT. Complete variable domain (other parts from reference TRBV5-8 and TRBJ1-3): EAGVTQSPTHLIKTRGQQATLRCSPISGHTSVYWYQQALGLGLQFLLWYDEGEERNRGNFPPRFSGRQFPNYSSELNVNALELEDSALYLCASSLRQAAGNTIYFGEGSWLTVV.

J is TRBJ2-2 and V is TRBV6-5; D perhaps matches TRBD1 (7 bases). V shed 2 bases and J shed 2 bases, with 12 bases lying between them. The CDR3 loop spans 16 amino acids. Per the germline V gene, CDR1 is MNHEY and CDR2 is SVGAGI. CDR3 coding DNA: TGTGCCAGCAGTTACGCGGGACAGATAAACACCGGGGAGCTGTTTTTT. It is translated as CASSYAGQINTGELFF.

The V call is TRBV30, the J call TRBJ1-5; D call uncertain. The CDR3 is 12 residues long. The germline V and J ends were trimmed by 1 base and 0 bases, with 1 base remaining between them. Germline V CDR1 and CDR2: GTSNPN, SVGIG (reference sequence). The CDR3 loop reads CAWSDSNQPQHF. As DNA, the CDR3 is TGTGCCTGGAGTGATAGCAATCAGCCCCAGCATTTT.

The CDR3 nucleotides are TGTGCCAGCAGCTTAGATCTCAGGGCGGCCCCCGGGTCTGATACGCAGTATTTT. Translating it yields CASSLDLRAAPGSDTQYF. This chain uses TRBV11-2 with TRBJ2-3; possibly TRBD1 for D (5 bases). Germline V lookup: CDR1 SGHAT, CDR2 FQNNGV. The CDR3 is 18 amino acids. Trimming cost V 0 bases and J 6 bases, with 22 bases left between them.

The chain is built from TRBV7-9 and TRBJ1-1; tentatively, D is TRBD1 (5 bases). Trimming removed 4 bases from V and 11 bases from J, with 14 bases in between. The CDR3 totals 12 residues. Germline CDR1 is SEHNR and CDR2 is FQNEAQ (reference sequence). The CDR3 sequence is CASSSGQGMAFF. CDR3 bases: TGTGCCAGCAGCTCAGGTCAGGGTATGGCTTTCTTT.

V and J are TRBV21-1 and TRBJ1-3; the table gives TRBD1 as D, unverified against the DNA. TRBV21-1 is termed a pseudogene. CDR3 length: 20 residues. The CDR3 sequence is CASSKDLFRDRVFSGNTIYF. The CDR3 DNA reads TGTGCCAGCAGCAAAGATCTTTTTAGGGACAGGGTTTTCTCTGGAAACACCATATATTTT.

A single count supports this clone. The rearrangement joins TRBV19 to TRBJ1-5, with D perhaps TRBD1 (5 bases). Looked up from germline, CDR1 is LNHDA and CDR2 is SQIVND (reference sequence). The CDR3 loop spans 14 amino acids. The germline V and J ends were trimmed by 6 bases and 4 bases, with 13 bases remaining between them. CDR3 DNA sequence: TGTGCCAGTAGGGGACCCGGACGGAATCAGCCCCAGCATTTT. Translated: CASRGPGRNQPQHF.

The rearrangement links TRBV5-1 to TRBJ2-7, with D possibly TRBD2 on 5 matching bases. The CDR3 length is 13 residues. V lost 3 bases and J 7 bases, leaving 14 bases between the germline ends. The germline V gene encodes CDR1 SGHRS and CDR2 YFSETQ. The CDR3 spells CASSSDRTGEQYF. The CDR3 DNA sequence: TGCGCCAGCAGCTCGGACCGGACGGGAGAGCAGTACTTC.

The chain couples TRBV28 to TRBJ1-1; possible D gene TRBD1, 6 bases. V lost 5 bases to trimming and J lost 1 base, with 14 bases between them. The CDR3 contains 15 residues. Germline V gene lookup returns CDR1 MDHEN and CDR2 SYDVKM. The DNA for the CDR3 is TGTGCCAGCAGTAGGGGGAGACAGGAGAACACTGAAGCTTTCTTT. As protein: CASSRGRQENTEAFF.

The V call is TRBV28, the J call TRBJ2-1; TRBD2 aligns across 9 bases. The CDR3 contains 16 residues. The V segment lost 6 bases and the J segment 0 bases; nucleotides outside the gene matches: 6. Germline V lookup: CDR1 MDHEN, CDR2 SYDVKM. CDR3 nucleotide sequence: TGTGCCAGCAGGTCTCTAGCGGGGAACTCCTACAATGAGCAGTTCTTC. Translation gives CASRSLAGNSYNEQFF.

The V gene is TRBV6-2 or TRBV6-3, the J gene TRBJ2-1; 7 nucleotides line up with TRBD2. V was clipped by 5 bases and J by 5 bases; unmatched bases: 6. CDR1 and CDR2 (germline): MNHEY, SVGEGT. CDR3 length equals 14 residues. The CDR3 spells CASSDPGGHNEQFF. CDR3 DNA: TGTGCCAGCAGTGACCCGGGGGGACACAATGAGCAGTTCTTC.

The CDR3 region has the DNA TGCAGCGTTGGGGGGGACGGTCAGCCCCAGCATTTT. Protein: CSVGGDGQPQHF. The chain joins TRBV29-1 to TRBJ1-5, with D perhaps TRBD1 (5 bases). V was pared by 4 bases and J by 6 bases, with 10 bases between. Germline lookup yields CDR1 SQVTM and CDR2 ANQGSEA. The CDR3 runs 12 residues.

The chain employs TRBV7-9 and TRBJ2-7; a possible D gene is TRBD1 (6 bases). Germline V CDR1 and CDR2: SEHNR, FQNEAQ (reference sequence). The CDR3 loop spans 14 amino acids. The V end lost 4 bases, the J end lost 0 bases, and 10 bases lay between the germline ends. CDR3: CASSSDSYSYEQYF. CDR3 DNA: TGTGCCAGCAGCTCGGACAGCTACTCCTACGAGCAGTACTTC. The full variable domain, with the rest looked up from reference TRBV7-9 and TRBJ2-7, is DTGVSQNPRHKITKRGQNVTFRCDPISEHNRLYWYRQTLGQGPEFLTYFQNEAQLEKSRLLSDRFSAERPKGSFSTLEIQRTEQGDSAMYLCASSSDSYSYEQYFGPGTRLTVT.

V gene TRBV30 combines with J gene TRBJ1-2, with 9 bases fitting TRBD1. The CDR3 consists of 12 residues. Germline CDR1 is GTSNPN and CDR2 is SVGIG (reference sequence). Germline trimming cut 7 bases from V and 8 bases from J; bases unmatched to any gene: 8. The CDR3 here is CAYGGTGSGYTF. CDR3 nucleotides: TGTGCCTACGGGGGGACAGGGAGCGGCTACACCTTC.

This clone occurred once. The chain uses TRBV7-9 and TRBJ1-2, with D maybe TRBD1 (6 bases). V was clipped by 6 bases and J by 3 bases, with 14 bases between them. Germline V gene sequence: CDR1 SEHNR, CDR2 FQNEAQ (reference sequence). The CDR3 is 14 amino acids. DNA for the CDR3: TGTGCCAGCAGGTCAACAGGGCTGGACTATGGCTACACCTTC. It specifies CASRSTGLDYGYTF.

This chain joins TRBV28 and TRBJ1-4; D remains unclear. V was clipped by 6 bases and J by 8 bases, with 13 bases between them. CDR1 MDHEN and CDR2 SYDVKM come from the germline V gene. CDR3 length: 13 amino acids. The CDR3 spells CASSPGVGEKLFF. The CDR3 bases are TGTGCCAGCAGCCCCGGTGTAGGCGAAAAACTGTTTTTT.

This clone turned up a few times. The J gene is TRBJ1-1, the V gene TRBV28; D is unclear. The CDR3 is 14 residues long. Germline lookup yields CDR1 MDHEN and CDR2 SYDVKM. The ends were cut back, 4 bases at V and 7 bases at J, with 16 bases in the middle. This CDR3 reads CASSSPPDVVEAFF. CDR3 DNA: TGTGCCAGCAGTTCCCCTCCCGACGTGGTTGAAGCTTTCTTT.

A few counts support this clone. The chain carries TRBV10-3 and TRBJ1-1; D might be TRBD1 (5 bases). V gave up 6 bases and J gave up 6 bases, with 11 bases separating them. The CDR3 runs 12 residues. CDR1 is ENHRY and CDR2 is SYGVKD in the germline V gene. The CDR3 coding sequence is TGTGCCATCAGCCCCGGGGGAGCTGAAGCTTTCTTT. Protein: CAISPGGAEAFF.